The sequence of this T cell receptor beta chain was determined in a study of T-cell reconstitution after alpha-beta-depleted transplantation in children. V shed 0 bases and J 6 bases; nucleotides not matched to a gene: 7. The CDR3 covers 15 residues. The V gene's germline CDR1 is SGDLS and CDR2 YYNGEE. TCRbeta library construction was performed incorporating unique molecular identifiers. MiXCR, applied by TCRdb to the PCR reads, yields one record per CDR3 protein. The sample contains about 610,000 distinct CDR3 sequences, over 9.5% of which appear only once. This specimen consisted of PBMCs from the stem cell graft donor, obtained from the stem cell graft. The clonotype originates from a human donor who donated a stem cell graft to a child with acute myeloid leukemia. The chain employs TRBV9 and TRBJ2-7; 9 positions agree with TRBD2. In DNA form, the CDR3 reads TGTGCCAGCAGCGTAGAAGGACTAGCGAAAAGCGAGCAGTACTTC. This gives the protein CASSVEGLAKSEQYF.